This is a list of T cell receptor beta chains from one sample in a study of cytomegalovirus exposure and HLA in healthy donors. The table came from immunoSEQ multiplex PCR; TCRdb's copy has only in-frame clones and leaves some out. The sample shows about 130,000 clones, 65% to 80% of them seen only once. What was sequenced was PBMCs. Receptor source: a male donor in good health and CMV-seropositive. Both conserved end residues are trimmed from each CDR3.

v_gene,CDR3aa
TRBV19,ASSIRPGPGKPEAF
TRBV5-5,ASSWGWDRGYGYT
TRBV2,ASSEGGPIVTQY
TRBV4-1,ASSQVADNTGELF
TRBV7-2,ASSFGQPNQPQH
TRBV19,ASSINSGQPEQF
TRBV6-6,ASRGPASGYEQY
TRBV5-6,ASSPRTGSVYNEQF
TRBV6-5,ASSYHHGTGKAEAF
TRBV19,ASSPTGTDYGYT
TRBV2,ASRPTGIYEQY
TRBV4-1,ASSQDTGGAYNEQF
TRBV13,ASRRKRTGVYNEQF
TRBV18,ASSPPGLARSREQY
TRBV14,ASSPTGYEQY
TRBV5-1,ASSLGQVGETQY
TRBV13,ASSLRQGSAGRTPLH
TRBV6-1,ASSGSSGANVLT